This TCR beta chain stems from a study of read filtering for tumor transcriptome and immune sequencing. Molecular barcoded adaptors covering alpha/delta and beta/gamma chains were used on 400 ng RNA. TCRdb re-analysed the reads in MiXCR, keeping a single row per CDR3 protein. Of about 130,000 distinct CDR3 sequences listed, about an eighth were seen once; the top ten hold 9.5% to 12%. This clonotype was counted ten times or more. Trimming pared 3 bases from V and 5 bases from J, leaving 13 bases between. CDR1 is PRHDT, CDR2 FYEKMQ, per germline (reference sequence). The CDR3 consists of 14 residues. This TCR was sampled from a donor aged 40 or older with multiple myeloma. The chain employs TRBV13 and TRBJ2-5, with D possibly matching TRBD1 (6 bases). Sequencing was performed on a population of CD138-negative cells sorted from bone marrow. CDR3 region: CASSFTTGFETQYF. CDR3 in DNA: TGTGCCAGCAGCTTTACGACAGGATTTGAGACCCAGTACTTC.